This is a list of T cell receptor beta chains from one sample in a study of blood T cell repertoires in COVID-19. Clones were sequenced by immunoSEQ multiplex PCR, and TCRdb holds only the in-frame ones, with some missing. The sample shows about 120,000 clones, about 83% of them seen only once. Sequences were obtained from PBMCs or T cells enriched from blood (not recorded which). These receptor sequences come from a young woman who had recovered from COVID-19. The CDR3 runs from the conserved cysteine through the conserved F or W. A D gene is named only where the DNA matches it firmly. For some rows the clone size is stated as once, few or many, or as a class when expanded; others skip it.

CDR3: CASRAYRGNQPQHF
DNA: TGTGCCAGCAGAGCCTACAGGGGCAATCAGCCCCAGCATTTT
D: .
J: TRBJ1-5
V: TRBV6-5
size: .

CDR3: CASSLRQGTNTEAFF
DNA: TGTGCCAGCAGCTTAAGGCAGGGGACGAACACTGAAGCTTTCTTT
D: .
J: TRBJ1-1
V: TRBV7-2
size: .

CDR3: CASSLGTSGRMNEQFF
DNA: TGTGCCAGCAGCTTAGGGACTAGCGGGAGGATGAATGAGCAGTTCTTC
D: TRBD2
J: TRBJ2-1
V: TRBV7-2
size: few

CDR3: CASSLSQGASEKLFF
DNA: TGTGCCAGCAGCTTATCACAGGGGGCGAGTGAAAAACTGTTTTTT
D: TRBD1
J: TRBJ1-4
V: TRBV7-9
size: .

CDR3: CATSRDHGTGGNTIYF
DNA: TGTGCCACCAGCAGAGATCATGGGACAGGGGGAAACACCATATATTTT
D: TRBD1
J: TRBJ1-3
V: TRBV15
size: .

CDR3: CASSLGLDLQDTQYF
DNA: TGTGCCAGCAGCCTGGGACTAGACCTGCAAGATACGCAGTATTTT
D: TRBD2
J: TRBJ2-3
V: TRBV7-2
size: .

CDR3: CVRSPPRDRGLNQPQHF
DNA: TGTGTCAGAAGCCCCCCAAGGGACAGGGGCCTCAATCAGCCCCAGCATTTT
D: .
J: TRBJ1-5
V: TRBV7-5
size: once

CDR3: CASSLLPSTDTQYF
DNA: TGTGCCAGCAGCTTACTCCCTAGCACAGATACGCAGTATTTT
D: .
J: TRBJ2-3
V: TRBV7-3
size: .

CDR3: CASSLVSGLAGGGTQYF
DNA: TGCGCCAGCAGCTTGGTATCCGGACTAGCGGGAGGGGGTACGCAGTATTTT
D: TRBD2
J: TRBJ2-3
V: TRBV5-1
size: .

CDR3: CASSWANRGRTDTQYF
DNA: TGTGCCAGCAGTTGGGCCAACAGGGGGCGAACAGATACGCAGTATTTT
D: TRBD1
J: TRBJ2-3
V: TRBV27
size: few

CDR3: CASSPPPGTGNGYTF
DNA: TGTGCCAGCAGTCCCCCCCCTGGGACAGGGAATGGCTACACCTTC
D: TRBD1
J: TRBJ1-2
V: TRBV28
size: .

CDR3: CASSLHSGLAGGYNEQFF
DNA: TGTGCCAGCAGCCTCCACTCGGGACTAGCGGGAGGTTACAATGAGCAGTTCTTC
D: TRBD2
J: TRBJ2-1
V: TRBV28
size: .

CDR3: CASSLVGGEKLFF
DNA: TGTGCCAGCAGCTTAGTCGGCGGCGAAAAACTGTTTTTT
D: .
J: TRBJ1-4
V: TRBV11-1
size: .

CDR3: CASSPRGFADTQYF
DNA: TGTGCCAGCAGCCCCAGGGGGTTTGCAGATACGCAGTATTTT
D: TRBD1
J: TRBJ2-3
V: TRBV9
size: .

CDR3: CASSPEVFRNYGYTF
DNA: TGTGCCAGCTCTCCTGAGGTTTTCCGTAACTATGGCTACACCTTC
D: .
J: TRBJ1-2
V: TRBV18
size: .

CDR3: CASSSTLQGYEQYF
DNA: TGCGCCAGCAGCTCGACCTTACAGGGCTACGAGCAGTACTTC
D: .
J: TRBJ2-7
V: TRBV5-1
size: .

CDR3: CASSPYSGRTTYEQYF
DNA: TGTGCCAGCTCACCATATAGCGGGAGAACCACCTACGAGCAGTACTTC
D: TRBD2
J: TRBJ2-7
V: TRBV18
size: .

CDR3: CASSAETGGGTYEQYF
DNA: TGTGCCAGCAGCGCGGAGACAGGGGGAGGGACCTACGAGCAGTACTTC
D: TRBD1
J: TRBJ2-7
V: TRBV9
size: once

CDR3: CASSLRGFPRNEQFF
DNA: TGTGCCAGCAGTTTACGGGGGTTCCCTCGGAATGAGCAGTTCTTC
D: .
J: TRBJ2-1
V: TRBV27
size: .

CDR3: CAWSVGSGLSRANVLTF
DNA: TGTGCCTGGAGTGTAGGGAGCGGCCTCAGTAGGGCCAACGTCCTGACTTTC
D: .
J: TRBJ2-6
V: TRBV30
size: .

CDR3: CATSRDIPQGARNTIYF
DNA: TGTGCCACCAGCAGAGATATCCCCCAGGGGGCAAGGAACACCATATATTTT
D: TRBD1
J: TRBJ1-3
V: TRBV15
size: .

CDR3: CASSQGDSLMEQYF
DNA: TGTGCCAGCAGCCAAGGTGACTCCCTTATGGAGCAGTACTTC
D: .
J: TRBJ2-7
V: TRBV4-2
size: .

CDR3: CASSLDRSYEQYF
DNA: TGTGCCAGCAGCTTGGACAGGAGCTACGAGCAGTACTTC
D: TRBD1
J: TRBJ2-7
V: TRBV7-9
size: .

CDR3: CASSGSPRRREETQYF
DNA: TGTGCCAGCAGCGGTTCCCCAAGGAGGCGGGAAGAGACCCAGTACTTC
D: .
J: TRBJ2-5
V: TRBV7-9
size: .

CDR3: CASSPRLASYNEQFF
DNA: TGTGCCAGCTCACCACGACTAGCCTCCTACAATGAGCAGTTCTTC
D: TRBD2
J: TRBJ2-1
V: TRBV18
size: .

CDR3: CASRGIRDRSVDTQYF
DNA: TGTGCCAGCAGGGGAATAAGGGACAGGTCCGTAGATACGCAGTATTTT
D: TRBD1
J: TRBJ2-3
V: TRBV28
size: .

CDR3: CASSLNWGEKVEAFF
DNA: TGTGCCAGCAGTTTAAATTGGGGGGAGAAGGTAGAAGCTTTCTTT
D: .
J: TRBJ1-1
V: TRBV27
size: .

CDR3: CASSKLPEYQANYGYTF
DNA: TGTGCCAGCAGCAAACTCCCGGAGTATCAAGCTAACTATGGCTACACCTTC
D: .
J: TRBJ1-2
V: TRBV21-1
size: .

CDR3: CASSLGASQDTQYF
DNA: TGTGCCAGCAGCTTAGGCGCTAGTCAGGATACGCAGTATTTT
D: .
J: TRBJ2-3
V: TRBV7-2
size: .

CDR3: CATADGGDTGELFF
DNA: TGTGCCACCGCAGACGGGGGGGACACCGGGGAGCTGTTTTTT
D: TRBD2
J: TRBJ2-2
V: TRBV10-3
size: .

CDR3: CASSQGGYRGENPGAFF
DNA: TGTGCCAGCAGCCAAGGGGGATACAGGGGGGAAAACCCGGGAGCTTTCTTT
D: TRBD1
J: TRBJ1-1
V: TRBV4-2
size: many

CDR3: CASSQERAGAAGEQFF
DNA: TGTGCCAGCAGCCAAGAACGAGCGGGAGCGGCGGGTGAGCAGTTCTTC
D: TRBD2
J: TRBJ2-1
V: TRBV14
size: .

CDR3: CASSQGTWGNTEAFF
DNA: TGCGCCAGCAGCCAAGGGACTTGGGGGAACACTGAAGCTTTCTTT
D: .
J: TRBJ1-1
V: TRBV4-1
size: .

CDR3: CASSPGTSGNNEQFF
DNA: TGTGCCAGCAGCCCCGGGACTAGCGGGAACAATGAGCAGTTCTTC
D: TRBD2
J: TRBJ2-1
V: TRBV4-2
size: .

CDR3: CASGFSQNYGYTF
DNA: TGTGCTAGTGGTTTTTCACAGAACTATGGCTACACCTTC
D: .
J: TRBJ1-2
V: TRBV12-5
size: few

CDR3: CASSAQGANTQYF
DNA: TGTGCCAGCAGCGCCCAGGGGGCGAATACGCAGTATTTT
D: TRBD1
J: TRBJ2-3
V: TRBV9
size: .

CDR3: CASSARQGSDEQYF
DNA: TGTGCCAGCAGCGCCAGACAGGGTAGCGACGAGCAGTACTTC
D: TRBD1
J: TRBJ2-7
V: TRBV5-4
size: .

CDR3: CASSMRAGSYEQYF
DNA: TGTGCCAGTAGTATGAGGGCAGGTTCCTACGAGCAGTACTTC
D: .
J: TRBJ2-7
V: TRBV19
size: few

CDR3: CSGKPGGANTEAFF
DNA: TGCAGCGGTAAGCCCGGGGGAGCTAACACTGAAGCTTTCTTT
D: .
J: TRBJ1-1
V: TRBV29-1
size: .

CDR3: CASSDGLAGSTDTQYF
DNA: TGTGCCAGTAGCGACGGACTAGCGGGAAGCACAGATACGCAGTATTTT
D: TRBD2
J: TRBJ2-3
V: TRBV19
size: .

CDR3: CASSSTGTSTTSTF
DNA: TGCGCCAGCAGCTCGACCGGGACATCCACTACGAGCACCTTC
D: .
J: TRBJ1-2
V: TRBV5-1
size: .

CDR3: CASSRRVGIVTDTQYF
DNA: TGCGCCAGCAGCCGTCGGGTCGGGATTGTGACAGATACGCAGTATTTT
D: .
J: TRBJ2-3
V: TRBV4-3
size: .

CDR3: CASSLRLDPGHTNEKLFF
DNA: TGTGCCAGCAGCTTAAGGTTGGACCCAGGGCACACTAATGAAAAACTGTTTTTT
D: .
J: TRBJ1-4
V: TRBV7-2
size: .